The text below deals with one T cell receptor (beta chain). Its target is unknown. In the PCR, 60 Vbeta and 13 Jbeta primers were used. Sequenced by immunoSEQ multiplex PCR; TCRdb stores in-frame clones only, minus some. Counted here are roughly 150,000 clones, roughly 82% occurring once; the ten biggest clones make up about 5%. V was clipped by 0 bases and J by 1 base; unmatched bases: 6. The CDR3 length is 16 residues. Looked up from germline, CDR1 is MGHRA and CDR2 is YSYEKL. These data originate in a study of cytomegalovirus exposure and HLA in healthy donors. Study-wide points: Highly shared sequence variants in one cluster were likely a sequencing artifact.

The V and J genes are TRBV4-1 and TRBJ2-7; 7 positions match TRBD1. The material sequenced was PBMCs. This clonotype originated in a man aged 30 to 39 in good health and CMV-seropositive. The CDR3: CASSQDITGVSYEQYF. CDR3 DNA: TGCGCCAGCAGCCAAGATATCACAGGGGTTTCCTACGAGCAGTACTTC.